A selection of T cell receptor beta chains follows, all from one sample in a study of T cell responses to AZD1222 COVID-19 vaccine. Assay used: immunoSEQ multiplex PCR; TCRdb lists only in-frame clones, some missing. The table lists some 100,000 clones, around 84% of them singletons. Sample: peripheral blood, taken on day 0 of AZD1222 vaccination. These receptors came from an adult in good health. Each CDR3 is given with its conserved first and last residue. A D gene is named only where the DNA matches it firmly. Size is omitted from some rows. Given values are once, few, many or a class for expanded clones.

clone size | J gene | D gene | V gene | CDR3 DNA | CDR3 protein
once | TRBJ1-2 | NA | TRBV30 | TGTGCCTGGAGAGACGGACTGTCCTTAGTTTATGGCTACACCTTC | CAWRDGLSLVYGYTF
NA | TRBJ2-1 | TRBD2 | TRBV27 | TGTGCCAGCAGTTCCGGGACTAGCGGGAACAATGAGCAGTTCTTC | CASSSGTSGNNEQFF
few | TRBJ2-7 | TRBD2 | TRBV5-4 | TGTGCCAGCTCGCAAGAAGGGACTAGGCTAACCTACGAGCAGTACTTC | CASSQEGTRLTYEQYF
NA | TRBJ1-6 | NA | TRBV6-5 | TGTGCCAGCAGTTACTCGAATTCACCCCTCCACTTT | CASSYSNSPLHF
NA | TRBJ2-1 | TRBD1 | TRBV5-1 | TGCGCCAGCAGCTTGGAGGGGACAGGGCCCTACAATGAGCAGTTCTTC | CASSLEGTGPYNEQFF
NA | TRBJ2-5 | NA | TRBV14 | TGTGCCAGCAGCTCGCAGACCCAAGAGACCCAGTACTTC | CASSSQTQETQYF
NA | TRBJ1-5 | NA | TRBV28 | TGTGCCACACAAGACACCGAGTTCAATCAGCCCCAGCATTTT | CATQDTEFNQPQHF
NA | TRBJ1-5 | NA | TRBV4-3 | TGCGCCAGCAGCCAAGAAGCGGGAAGCCGCCAGCCCCAGCATTTT | CASSQEAGSRQPQHF
NA | TRBJ1-1 | TRBD1 | TRBV19 | TGTGCCAGTAGACCTCGGGGACAGGGGGGATCTGAAGCTTTCTTT | CASRPRGQGGSEAFF
NA | TRBJ1-2 | NA | TRBV2 | TGTGCCAGCAGCCTACGACTCGTTAGTGACTATGGCTACACCTTC | CASSLRLVSDYGYTF
many | TRBJ2-7 | TRBD1 | TRBV4-2 | TGTGCCAGCAGCCAAGACCAGGGGGCACATTACGAGCAGTACTTC | CASSQDQGAHYEQYF
NA | TRBJ1-1 | NA | TRBV7-2 | TGTGCCAGCAGCTATTTGACAATTCCTGAAGCTTTCTTT | CASSYLTIPEAFF
NA | TRBJ2-1 | TRBD2 | TRBV6-2/TRBV6-3 | TGTGCCAGCAGTTATACGGGACTAGCGAATGAGCAGTTCTTC | CASSYTGLANEQFF
NA | TRBJ1-2 | NA | TRBV4-3 | TGCGCCAGCAGCCAAGAAAGCATTTGGAGCCCCCGGACCTTC | CASSQESIWSPRTF
NA | TRBJ2-7 | TRBD2 | TRBV20-1 | TGCAGTGCTAGACCGGGGGGTGAGCAGTACTTC | CSARPGGEQYF
NA | TRBJ2-1 | NA | TRBV11-2 | TGTGCCAGCAGCTTAGATAGGGTTTTAGAAACCAGTGAGCAGTTCTTC | CASSLDRVLETSEQFF
NA | TRBJ2-7 | NA | TRBV27 | TGTGCCAGCAGTTTATACGGCGAGCAGTACTTC | CASSLYGEQYF
NA | TRBJ1-2 | NA | TRBV30 | TGTGCCTGGAGTGTAGGTCGGAATGGCTACACCTTC | CAWSVGRNGYTF
once | TRBJ2-5 | TRBD2 | TRBV3-1/TRBV3-2 | TGTGCCAGCAGCCAAGAACCTAGCGGGACTCCGAATGCACAGTACTTC | CASSQEPSGTPNAQYF
few | TRBJ1-1 | NA | TRBV19 | TGTGCCAGTAGTTTCAGGGTAAACACTGAAGCTTTCTTT | CASSFRVNTEAFF
NA | TRBJ2-7 | NA | TRBV19 | TGTGCCAGTAGTATGGTCATGGCAGTAGAAGACTCCTACGAGCAGTACTTC | CASSMVMAVEDSYEQYF
NA | TRBJ2-2 | NA | TRBV18 | TGTGCCAGCTCGCCAACGAGGGCGGACACCGGGGAGCTGTTTTTT | CASSPTRADTGELFF
NA | TRBJ1-5 | NA | TRBV27 | TGTGCCAGCAGCCCCCTCAGCTTGAATCATCAGCCCCAGCATTTT | CASSPLSLNHQPQHF
NA | TRBJ1-2 | TRBD1 | TRBV28 | TGTGCCAGCAGGGGGACAGGGGATAATGGCTACACCTTC | CASRGTGDNGYTF
few | TRBJ2-7 | TRBD1 | TRBV23-1 | TGCGCCAGCAGTCAATCGGGGACAGGGGGAAGGTACGAGCAGTACTTC | CASSQSGTGGRYEQYF
few | TRBJ2-2 | TRBD1 | TRBV6-5 | TGTGCCAGCACCCCAGACAGGGGCGCCGGGGAGCTGTTTTTT | CASTPDRGAGELFF
NA | TRBJ2-2 | TRBD2 | TRBV7-9 | TGTGCCAGCAGCTTGACTAGCGGGAGCACCGGGGAGCTGTTTTTT | CASSLTSGSTGELFF
NA | TRBJ2-3 | NA | TRBV11-1 | TGTGCCAGCAGCCCTGAGGCTCTCACAGATACGCAGTATTTT | CASSPEALTDTQYF
NA | TRBJ2-7 | TRBD1 | TRBV3-1/TRBV3-2 | TGTGCCAGCAGCAACAGACAGGGGAAGGGATACGAGCAGTACTTC | CASSNRQGKGYEQYF
NA | TRBJ2-5 | TRBD2 | TRBV5-4 | TGTGCCAGCAGCTCCCAGGGGACTAGCGTGGAGACCCAGTACTTC | CASSSQGTSVETQYF
NA | TRBJ2-7 | NA | TRBV28 | TGTGCCAGCAGACAGGGCGGGTACGAGCAGTACTTC | CASRQGGYEQYF
NA | TRBJ1-4 | TRBD1 | TRBV5-6 | TGTGCCAGCAGCTTTGGAAGACAGGGGTTTAATGAAAAACTGTTTTTT | CASSFGRQGFNEKLFF
NA | TRBJ2-1 | NA | TRBV3-1/TRBV3-2 | TGTGCCAGCAGCCAAGAGGTCAGGGGAAATGAGCAGTTCTTC | CASSQEVRGNEQFF
NA | TRBJ2-7 | NA | TRBV2 | TGTGCCAGCAGTGAAGTGCCGGAATACGAGCAGTACTTC | CASSEVPEYEQYF
NA | TRBJ2-2 | NA | TRBV28 | TGTGCCAGCAGTTCCCCCCCCGGAGGCGACACCGGGGAGCTGTTTTTT | CASSSPPGGDTGELFF
NA | TRBJ1-3 | NA | TRBV7-2 | TGTGCCAGCAGCTTTAGGACAGCTGGAAACACCATATATTTT | CASSFRTAGNTIYF
NA | TRBJ2-7 | NA | TRBV19 | TGTGCCAGTAGTATAGGGGCGCTGGGGGCTGACGAGCAGTACTTC | CASSIGALGADEQYF
NA | TRBJ1-2 | TRBD1 | TRBV12-3/TRBV12-4 | TGTGCCAGCAGTGTAGACAGGGGCTATGGCTACACCTTC | CASSVDRGYGYTF
many | TRBJ1-5 | TRBD1 | TRBV7-8 | TGTGCCAGCAGCCTGGGACAGGGGGCGCGAGTTGGGAAGCCCCAGCATTTT | CASSLGQGARVGKPQHF
NA | TRBJ2-3 | TRBD2 | TRBV11-2 | TGTGCCAGCAGCTCCGGACTAGCGGAGAGCCGAAGCACAGATACGCAGTATTTT | CASSSGLAESRSTDTQYF
NA | TRBJ2-1 | TRBD1 | TRBV15 | TGTGCCACCAGCAGAGGCCCCGACAGGGGTCGGTACAATGAGCAGTTCTTC | CATSRGPDRGRYNEQFF
NA | TRBJ1-6 | NA | TRBV18 | TGTGCCAGCTCACCGGGAAATTCACCCCTCCACTTT | CASSPGNSPLHF
NA | TRBJ2-7 | TRBD2 | TRBV28 | TGTGCCATCCGACAAGGACTAGCGCCTTCCTACGAGCAGTACTTC | CAIRQGLAPSYEQYF
NA | TRBJ1-2 | NA | TRBV3-1/TRBV3-2 | TGTGCCAGCAGCCGGAACAGGGTCGGAGGCTACACCTTC | CASSRNRVGGYTF
NA | TRBJ2-3 | TRBD2 | TRBV28 | TGTGCCAGCAGTTGGACTAGCGGGAGCCCAGATACGCAGTATTTT | CASSWTSGSPDTQYF
NA | TRBJ1-1 | NA | TRBV7-2 | TGTGCCAGCAGCTTGACAGAGAACACTGAAGCTTTCTTT | CASSLTENTEAFF
NA | TRBJ2-7 | NA | TRBV4-2 | TGTGCCAGCAGCCAAGAGGATGCGGGCTACGAGCAGTACTTC | CASSQEDAGYEQYF
NA | TRBJ2-5 | TRBD1 | TRBV7-2 | TGTGCCAGCAGCCCCCAAAAGGACAGGGCGGAGACCCAGTACTTC | CASSPQKDRAETQYF
few | TRBJ2-1 | NA | TRBV11-3 | TGTGCCAGCAGCTTAAATTCGGACAACTCCTACAATGAGCAGTTCTTC | CASSLNSDNSYNEQFF
NA | TRBJ2-7 | NA | TRBV7-2 | TGTGCCAGCAGCTTAGCGGGGTCTGGGAGGACACTCTACTACGAGCAGTACTTC | CASSLAGSGRTLYYEQYF
few | TRBJ1-2 | NA | TRBV14 | TGTGCCAGCAGCCCCTACTGGGGGCCTAACTATGGCTACACCTTC | CASSPYWGPNYGYTF